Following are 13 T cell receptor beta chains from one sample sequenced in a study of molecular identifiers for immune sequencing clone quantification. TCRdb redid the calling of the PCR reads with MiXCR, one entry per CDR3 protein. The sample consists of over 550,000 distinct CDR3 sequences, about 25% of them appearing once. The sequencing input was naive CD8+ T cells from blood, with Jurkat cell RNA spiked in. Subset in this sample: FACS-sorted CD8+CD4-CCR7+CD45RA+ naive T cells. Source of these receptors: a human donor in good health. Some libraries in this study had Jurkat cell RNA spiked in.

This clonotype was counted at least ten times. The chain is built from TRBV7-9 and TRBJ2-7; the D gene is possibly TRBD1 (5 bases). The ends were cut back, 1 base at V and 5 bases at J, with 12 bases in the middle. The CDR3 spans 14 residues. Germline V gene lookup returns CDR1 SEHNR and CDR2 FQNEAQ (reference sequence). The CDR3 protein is CASSLGRLGDEQYF. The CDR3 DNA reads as TGTGCCAGCAGCTTAGGGCGGTTAGGGGACGAGCAGTACTTC.

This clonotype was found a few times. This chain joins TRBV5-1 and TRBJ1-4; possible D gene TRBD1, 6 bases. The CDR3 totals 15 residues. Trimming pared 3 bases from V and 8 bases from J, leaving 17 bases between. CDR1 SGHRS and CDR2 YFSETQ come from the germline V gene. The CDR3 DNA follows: TGCGCCAGCAGCTCCGAGGGGGGGAGAGGCGAAAAACTGTTTTTT. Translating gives CASSSEGGRGEKLFF.

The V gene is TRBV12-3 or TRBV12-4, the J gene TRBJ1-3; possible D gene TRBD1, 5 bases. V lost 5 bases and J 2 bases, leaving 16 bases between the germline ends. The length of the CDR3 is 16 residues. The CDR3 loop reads CASSPGRGWPGNTIYF. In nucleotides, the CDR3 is TGTGCCAGCAGTCCCGGTCGGGGGTGGCCTGGAAACACCATATATTTT.

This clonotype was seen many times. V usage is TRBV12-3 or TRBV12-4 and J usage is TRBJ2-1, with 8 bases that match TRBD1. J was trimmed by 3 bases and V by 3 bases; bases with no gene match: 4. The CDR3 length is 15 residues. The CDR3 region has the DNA TGTGCCAGCAGTTTCGACAGGGGCGACTACAATGAGCAGTTCTTC. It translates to CASSFDRGDYNEQFF.

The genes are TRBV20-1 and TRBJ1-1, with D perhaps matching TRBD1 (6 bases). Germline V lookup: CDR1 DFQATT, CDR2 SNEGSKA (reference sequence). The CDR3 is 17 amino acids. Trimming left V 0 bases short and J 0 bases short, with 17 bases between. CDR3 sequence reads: CSARDEVGGALNTEAFF. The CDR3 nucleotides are TGCAGTGCTAGAGATGAGGTAGGGGGGGCCCTGAACACTGAAGCTTTCTTT.

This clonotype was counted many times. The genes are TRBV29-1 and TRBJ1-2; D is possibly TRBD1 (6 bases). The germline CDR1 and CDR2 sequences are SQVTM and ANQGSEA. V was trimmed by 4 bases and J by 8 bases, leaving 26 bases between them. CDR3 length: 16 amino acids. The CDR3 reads CSVASPQGSLSGGYTF. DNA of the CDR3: TGCAGCGTTGCCTCCCCACAGGGTTCTCTGAGTGGAGGCTACACCTTC. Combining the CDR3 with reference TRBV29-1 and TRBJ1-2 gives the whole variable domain SAVISQKPSRDICQRGTSLTIQCQVDSQVTMMFWYRQQPGQSLTLIATANQGSEATYESGFVIDKFPISRPNLTFSTLTVSNMSPEDSSIYLCSVASPQGSLSGGYTFGSGTRLTVV.

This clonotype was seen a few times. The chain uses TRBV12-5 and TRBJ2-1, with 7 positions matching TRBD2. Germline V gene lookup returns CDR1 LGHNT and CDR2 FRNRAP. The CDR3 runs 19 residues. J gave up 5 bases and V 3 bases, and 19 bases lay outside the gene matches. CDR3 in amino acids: CASGFTTGDYPPGDNEQFF. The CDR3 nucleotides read TGTGCTAGTGGTTTTACTACGGGGGACTACCCCCCGGGAGACAATGAGCAGTTCTTC.

The CDR3 region is CSARPSTEAFF. The CDR3 DNA follows: TGCAGTGCTAGGCCCTCCACTGAAGCTTTCTTT. The genes are TRBV20-1 and TRBJ1-1; no firm D call. CDR1 and CDR2 from the germline V gene are DFQATT and SNEGSKA (reference sequence). CDR3 length equals 11 residues. The V end was cut by 3 bases, the J end by 4 bases, with 6 bases between.

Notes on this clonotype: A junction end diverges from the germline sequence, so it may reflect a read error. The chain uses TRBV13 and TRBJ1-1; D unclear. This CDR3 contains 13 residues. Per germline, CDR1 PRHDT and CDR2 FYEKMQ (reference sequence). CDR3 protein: CVSSLTENTEAFF. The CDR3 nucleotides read TGTGTCAGCAGCTTAACGGAGAACACTGAAGCTTTCTTT.

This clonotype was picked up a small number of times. The DNA for the CDR3 is TGCAGCGTTGAGTCTTTAGGCGAGACCCAGTACTTC. Protein sequence: CSVESLGETQYF. The V and J genes are TRBV29-1 and TRBJ2-5; no reliable D call. CDR3 size: 12 residues. Trimming cost V 3 bases and J 5 bases, with 10 bases left between them. CDR1 SQVTM and CDR2 ANQGSEA come from the germline V gene.

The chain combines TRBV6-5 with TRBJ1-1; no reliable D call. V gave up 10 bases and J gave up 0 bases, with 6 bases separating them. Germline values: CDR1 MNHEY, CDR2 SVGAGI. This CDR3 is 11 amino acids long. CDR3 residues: CATHMNTEAFF. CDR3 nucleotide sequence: TGTGCCACGCATATGAACACTGAAGCTTTCTTT.

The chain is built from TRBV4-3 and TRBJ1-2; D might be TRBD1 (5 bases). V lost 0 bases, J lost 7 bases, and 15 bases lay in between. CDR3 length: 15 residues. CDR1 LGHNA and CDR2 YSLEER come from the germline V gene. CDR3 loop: CASSQDVTRGSGYTF. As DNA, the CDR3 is TGCGCCAGCAGCCAAGATGTTACTAGGGGCTCTGGCTACACCTTC.

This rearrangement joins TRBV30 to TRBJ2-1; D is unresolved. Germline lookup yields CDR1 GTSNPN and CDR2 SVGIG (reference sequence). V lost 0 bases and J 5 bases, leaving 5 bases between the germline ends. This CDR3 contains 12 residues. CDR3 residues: CAWSVHNNEQFF. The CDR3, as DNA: TGTGCCTGGAGTGTACACAACAATGAGCAGTTCTTC.